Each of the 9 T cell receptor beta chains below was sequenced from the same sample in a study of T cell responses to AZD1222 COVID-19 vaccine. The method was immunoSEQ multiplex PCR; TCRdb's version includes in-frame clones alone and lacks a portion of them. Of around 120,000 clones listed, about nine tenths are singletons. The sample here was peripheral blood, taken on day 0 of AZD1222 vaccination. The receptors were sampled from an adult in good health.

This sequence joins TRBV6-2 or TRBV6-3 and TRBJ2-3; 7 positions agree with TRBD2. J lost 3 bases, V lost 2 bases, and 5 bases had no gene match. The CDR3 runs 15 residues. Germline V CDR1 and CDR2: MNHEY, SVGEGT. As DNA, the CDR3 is TGTGCCAGCAGTTACCCCAGGGAGGGGACAGATACGCAGTATTTT. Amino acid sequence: CASSYPREGTDTQYF.

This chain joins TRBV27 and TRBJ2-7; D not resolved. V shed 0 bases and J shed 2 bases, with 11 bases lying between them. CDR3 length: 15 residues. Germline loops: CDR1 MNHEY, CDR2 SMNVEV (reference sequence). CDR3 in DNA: TGTGCCAGCAGTTTATCGATCCAGAGAACCTACGAGCAGTACTTC. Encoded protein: CASSLSIQRTYEQYF.

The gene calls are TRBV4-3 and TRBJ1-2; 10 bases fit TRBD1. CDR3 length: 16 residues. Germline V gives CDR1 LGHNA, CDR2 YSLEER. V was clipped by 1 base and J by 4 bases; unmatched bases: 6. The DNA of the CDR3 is TGCGCCAGCAGCCAAGGACAGGGGGCGCGGGGCTATGGCTACACCTTC. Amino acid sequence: CASSQGQGARGYGYTF.

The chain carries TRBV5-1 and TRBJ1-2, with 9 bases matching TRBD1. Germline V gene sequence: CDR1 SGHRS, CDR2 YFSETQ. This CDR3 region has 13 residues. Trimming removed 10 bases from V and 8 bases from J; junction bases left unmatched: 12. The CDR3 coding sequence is TGCGCCTCCAACGCCGGGACAGGGTTGGGCTACACCTTC. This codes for CASNAGTGLGYTF.

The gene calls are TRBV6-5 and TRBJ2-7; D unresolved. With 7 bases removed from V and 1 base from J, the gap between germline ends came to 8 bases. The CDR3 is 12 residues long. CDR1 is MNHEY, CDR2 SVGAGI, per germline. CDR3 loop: CASNTYSYEQYF. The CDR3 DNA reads TGTGCCAGCAATACATATTCCTACGAGCAGTACTTC.

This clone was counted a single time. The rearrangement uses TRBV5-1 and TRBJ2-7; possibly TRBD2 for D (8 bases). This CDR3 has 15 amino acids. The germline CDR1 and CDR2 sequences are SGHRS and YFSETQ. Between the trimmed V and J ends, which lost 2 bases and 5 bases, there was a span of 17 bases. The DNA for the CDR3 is TGCGCCAGCAGCTTTAGGACAGGCGGGGGGCACGAGCAGTACTTC. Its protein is CASSFRTGGGHEQYF. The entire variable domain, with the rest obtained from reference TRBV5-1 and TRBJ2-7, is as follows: KAGVTQTPRYLIKTRGQQVTLSCSPISGHRSVSWYQQTPGQGLQFLFEYFSETQRNKGNFPGRFSGRQFSNSRSEMNVSTLELGDSALYLCASSFRTGGGHEQYFGPGTRLTVT.

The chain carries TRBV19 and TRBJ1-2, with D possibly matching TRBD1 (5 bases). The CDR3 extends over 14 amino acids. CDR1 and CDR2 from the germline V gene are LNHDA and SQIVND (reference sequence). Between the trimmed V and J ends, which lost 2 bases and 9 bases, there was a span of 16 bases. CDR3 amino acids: CASSISRQGMSYTF. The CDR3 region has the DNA TGTGCCAGTAGTATAAGCCGGCAGGGTATGAGCTACACCTTC.

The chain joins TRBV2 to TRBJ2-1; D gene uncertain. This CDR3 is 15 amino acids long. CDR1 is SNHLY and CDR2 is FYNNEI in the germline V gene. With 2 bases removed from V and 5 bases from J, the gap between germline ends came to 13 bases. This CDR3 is CASSEPDPLNNEQFF. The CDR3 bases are TGTGCCAGCAGTGAACCGGACCCCCTGAACAATGAGCAGTTCTTC.

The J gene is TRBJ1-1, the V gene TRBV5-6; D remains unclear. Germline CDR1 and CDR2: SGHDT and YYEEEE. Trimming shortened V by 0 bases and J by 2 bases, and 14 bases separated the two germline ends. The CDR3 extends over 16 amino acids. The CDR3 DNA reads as TGTGCCAGCAGCTTGGAGTTCGGGCAGTATAACACTGAAGCTTTCTTT. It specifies CASSLEFGQYNTEAFF. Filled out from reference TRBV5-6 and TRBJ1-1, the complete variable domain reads DAGVTQSPTHLIKTRGQQVTLRCSPKSGHDTVSWYQQALGQGPQFIFQYYEEEERQRGNFPDRFSGHQFPNYSSELNVNALLLGDSALYLCASSLEFGQYNTEAFFGQGTRLTVV.